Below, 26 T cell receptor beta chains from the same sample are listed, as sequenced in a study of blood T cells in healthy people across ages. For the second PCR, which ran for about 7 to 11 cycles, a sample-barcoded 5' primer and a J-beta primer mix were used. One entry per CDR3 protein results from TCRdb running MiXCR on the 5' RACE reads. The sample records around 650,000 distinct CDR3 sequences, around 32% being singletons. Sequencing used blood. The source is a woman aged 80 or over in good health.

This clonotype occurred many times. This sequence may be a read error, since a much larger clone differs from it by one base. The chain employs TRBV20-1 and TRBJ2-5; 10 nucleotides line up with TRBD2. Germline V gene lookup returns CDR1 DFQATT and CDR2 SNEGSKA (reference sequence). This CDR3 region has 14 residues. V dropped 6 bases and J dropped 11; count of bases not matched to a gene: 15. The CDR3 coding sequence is TGCAGTGCAATGACTAGCGGGCCAGCCAATGAGCAGTACTTC. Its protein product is CSAMTSGPANEQYF.

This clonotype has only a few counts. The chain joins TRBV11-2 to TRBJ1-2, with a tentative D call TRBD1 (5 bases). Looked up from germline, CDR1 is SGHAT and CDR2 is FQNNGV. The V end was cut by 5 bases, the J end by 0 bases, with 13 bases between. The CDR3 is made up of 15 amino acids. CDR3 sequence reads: CASSPGTGANYGYTF. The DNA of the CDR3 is TGTGCCAGCAGCCCTGGGACTGGAGCTAACTATGGCTACACCTTC.

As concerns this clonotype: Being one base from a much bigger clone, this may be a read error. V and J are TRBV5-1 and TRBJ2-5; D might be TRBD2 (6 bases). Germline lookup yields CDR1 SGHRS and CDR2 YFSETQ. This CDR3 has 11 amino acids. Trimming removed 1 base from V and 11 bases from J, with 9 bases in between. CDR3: CASSLNREQYF. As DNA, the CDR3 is TGCGCCAGCAGCTTGAACCGGGAGCAGTACTTC.

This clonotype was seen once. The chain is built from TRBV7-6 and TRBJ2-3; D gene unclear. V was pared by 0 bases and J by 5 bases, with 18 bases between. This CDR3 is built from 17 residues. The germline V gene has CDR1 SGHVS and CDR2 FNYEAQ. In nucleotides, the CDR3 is TGTGCCAGCAGCTTAGCCCGAGATCCCCGTCTCGAAGATACGCAGTATTTT. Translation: CASSLARDPRLEDTQYF.

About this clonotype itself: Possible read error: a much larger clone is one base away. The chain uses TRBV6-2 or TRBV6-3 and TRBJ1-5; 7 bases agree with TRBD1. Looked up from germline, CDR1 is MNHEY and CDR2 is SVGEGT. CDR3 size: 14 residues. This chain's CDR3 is CASRPGQDNQPRHF. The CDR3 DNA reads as TGTGCCAGCAGACCCGGACAGGACAATCAGCCCCGGCATTTT.

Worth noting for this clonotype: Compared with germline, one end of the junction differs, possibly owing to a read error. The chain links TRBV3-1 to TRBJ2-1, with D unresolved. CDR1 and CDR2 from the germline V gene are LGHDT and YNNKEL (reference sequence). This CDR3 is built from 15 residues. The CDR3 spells CASSQDRQSYDEQFF. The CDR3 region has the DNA TGTGCCAGCAGCCAAGACCGTCAGTCCTACGATGAGCAGTTCTTC.

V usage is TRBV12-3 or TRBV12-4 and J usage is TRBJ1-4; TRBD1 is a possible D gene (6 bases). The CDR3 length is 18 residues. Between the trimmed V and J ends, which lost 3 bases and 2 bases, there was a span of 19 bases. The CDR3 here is CASSLWGNRDITNEKLFF. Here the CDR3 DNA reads TGTGCCAGCAGTTTGTGGGGTAACAGGGATATCACTAATGAAAAACTGTTTTTT.

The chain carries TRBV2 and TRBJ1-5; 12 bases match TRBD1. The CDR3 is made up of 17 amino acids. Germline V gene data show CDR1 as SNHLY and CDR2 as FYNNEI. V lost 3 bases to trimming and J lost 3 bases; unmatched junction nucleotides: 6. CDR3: CASSDPQGQGANQPQHF. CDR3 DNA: TGTGCCAGCAGTGATCCCCAGGGACAGGGGGCCAATCAGCCCCAGCATTTT. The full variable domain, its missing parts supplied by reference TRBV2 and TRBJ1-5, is EPEVTQTPSHQVTQMGQEVILRCVPISNHLYFYWYRQILGQKVEFLVSFYNNEISEKSEIFDDQFSVERPDGSNFTLKIRSTKLEDSAMYFCASSDPQGQGANQPQHFGDGTRLSIL.

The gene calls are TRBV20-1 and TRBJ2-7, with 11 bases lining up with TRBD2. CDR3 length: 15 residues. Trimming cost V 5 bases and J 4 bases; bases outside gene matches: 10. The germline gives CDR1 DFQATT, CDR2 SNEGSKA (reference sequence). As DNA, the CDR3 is TGCAGTGCTCCCTCCATAACTAGCGGGGGTTACGAGCAGTACTTC. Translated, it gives CSAPSITSGGYEQYF.

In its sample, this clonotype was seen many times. CDR3 in amino acids: CASSLETGGLETQYF. The DNA for the CDR3 is TGCGCCAGCAGCTTGGAAACAGGGGGCTTGGAGACCCAGTACTTC. The chain couples TRBV5-1 to TRBJ2-5, with 9 bases fitting TRBD1. CDR1 and CDR2 from the germline V gene are SGHRS and YFSETQ. This CDR3 is 15 amino acids long. Losses at the gene ends were 0 bases for V and 5 bases for J; bases not matched to a gene: 5.

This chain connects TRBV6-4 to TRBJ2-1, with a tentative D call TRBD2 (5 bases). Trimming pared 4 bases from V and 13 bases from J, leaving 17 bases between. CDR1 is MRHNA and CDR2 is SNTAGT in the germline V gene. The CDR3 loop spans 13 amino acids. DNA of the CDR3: TGTGCCAGCAGTGCCGAACTAGACCACCACCAGTTCTTC. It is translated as CASSAELDHHQFF.

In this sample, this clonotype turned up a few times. The CDR3 DNA is TGTGCCAGCAGCCGAAAACAGGGCCAGCCCCAGCATTTT. It translates to CASSRKQGQPQHF. The chain recombines TRBV3-1 with TRBJ1-5, with TRBD1 as a possible D gene (6 bases). The CDR3 is 13 amino acids. V was trimmed by 4 bases and J by 7 bases, leaving 11 bases between them. Germline V gene sequence: CDR1 LGHDT, CDR2 YNNKEL (reference sequence).

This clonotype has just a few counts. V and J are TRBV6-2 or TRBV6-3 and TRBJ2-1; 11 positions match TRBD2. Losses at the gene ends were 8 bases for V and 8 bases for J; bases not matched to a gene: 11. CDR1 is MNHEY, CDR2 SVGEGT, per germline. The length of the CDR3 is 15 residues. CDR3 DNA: TGTGCCAGCTGCCTAGCGGGGGGCCTCGGGCATGAGCAGTTCTTC. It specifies CASCLAGGLGHEQFF.

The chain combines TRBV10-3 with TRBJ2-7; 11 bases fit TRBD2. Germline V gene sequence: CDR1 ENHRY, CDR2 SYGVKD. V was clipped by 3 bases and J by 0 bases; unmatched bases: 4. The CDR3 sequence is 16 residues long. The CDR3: CAISDITSGSSYEQYF. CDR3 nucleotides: TGTGCCATCAGTGATATTACTAGCGGGAGCTCCTACGAGCAGTACTTC.

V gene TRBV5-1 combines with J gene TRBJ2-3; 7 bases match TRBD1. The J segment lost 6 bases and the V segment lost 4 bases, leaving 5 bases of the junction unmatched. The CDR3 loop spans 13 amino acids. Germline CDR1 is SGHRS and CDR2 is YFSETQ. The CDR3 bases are TGCGCCAGCAGCGGGGAGACAGGGGATACGCAGTATTTT. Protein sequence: CASSGETGDTQYF.

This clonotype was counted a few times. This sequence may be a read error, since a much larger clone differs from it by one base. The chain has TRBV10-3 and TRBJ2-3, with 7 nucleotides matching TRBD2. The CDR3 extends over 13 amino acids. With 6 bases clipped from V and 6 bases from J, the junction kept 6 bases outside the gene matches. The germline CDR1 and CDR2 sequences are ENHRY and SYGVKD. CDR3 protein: CAIRGGVYDTQYF. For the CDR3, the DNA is TGTGCCATCAGGGGGGGGGTTTACGATACGCAGTATTTT.

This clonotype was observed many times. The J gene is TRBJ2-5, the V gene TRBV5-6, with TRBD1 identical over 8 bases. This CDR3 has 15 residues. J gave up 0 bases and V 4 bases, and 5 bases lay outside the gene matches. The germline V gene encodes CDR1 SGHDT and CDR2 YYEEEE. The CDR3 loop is CASSRPTGDQETQYF. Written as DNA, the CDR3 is TGTGCCAGCAGCCGGCCGACAGGGGACCAAGAGACCCAGTACTTC.

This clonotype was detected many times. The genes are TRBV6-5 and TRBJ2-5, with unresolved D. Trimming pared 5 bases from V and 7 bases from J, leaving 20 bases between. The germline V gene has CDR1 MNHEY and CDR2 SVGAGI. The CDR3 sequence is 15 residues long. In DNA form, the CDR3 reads TGTGCCAGCAGTCCTGATTTGGGCCCCTTGGGGACCCAGTACTTC. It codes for CASSPDLGPLGTQYF.

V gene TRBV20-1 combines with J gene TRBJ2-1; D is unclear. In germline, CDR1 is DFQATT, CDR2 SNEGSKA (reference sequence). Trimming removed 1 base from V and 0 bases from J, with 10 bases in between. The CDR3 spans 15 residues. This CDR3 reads CSARAPTSSYNEQFF. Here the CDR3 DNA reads TGCAGTGCTAGAGCCCCCACGAGCTCCTACAATGAGCAGTTCTTC.

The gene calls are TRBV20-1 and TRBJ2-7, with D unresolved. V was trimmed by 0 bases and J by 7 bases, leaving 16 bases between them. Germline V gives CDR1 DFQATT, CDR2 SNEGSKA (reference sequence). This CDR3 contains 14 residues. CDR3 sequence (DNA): TGCAGTGCTAGAGATTTAGATGTGTACAATGAGCAGTACTTC. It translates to CSARDLDVYNEQYF.

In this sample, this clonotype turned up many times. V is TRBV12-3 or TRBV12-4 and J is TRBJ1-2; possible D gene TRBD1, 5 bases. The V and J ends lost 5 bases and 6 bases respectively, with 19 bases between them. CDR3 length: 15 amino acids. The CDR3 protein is CASSPGPRGWNGYTF. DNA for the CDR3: TGTGCCAGCAGTCCCGGCCCACGGGGGTGGAATGGCTACACCTTC.

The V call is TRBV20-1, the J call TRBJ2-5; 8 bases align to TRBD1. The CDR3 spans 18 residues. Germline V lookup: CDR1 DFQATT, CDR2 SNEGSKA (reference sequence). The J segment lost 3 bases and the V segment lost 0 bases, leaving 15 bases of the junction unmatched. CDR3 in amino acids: CSARDQGARWPLKETQYF. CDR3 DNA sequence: TGCAGTGCTAGAGATCAGGGGGCCAGGTGGCCCTTGAAAGAGACCCAGTACTTC.

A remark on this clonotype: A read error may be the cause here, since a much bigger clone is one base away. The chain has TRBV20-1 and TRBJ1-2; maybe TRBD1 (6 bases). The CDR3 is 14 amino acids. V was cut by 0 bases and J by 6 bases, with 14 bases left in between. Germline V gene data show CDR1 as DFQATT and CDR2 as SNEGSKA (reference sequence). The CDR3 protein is CSARDHSTGHGYTF. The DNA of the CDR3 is TGCAGTGCTAGAGACCATTCGACAGGTCATGGCTACACCTTC.

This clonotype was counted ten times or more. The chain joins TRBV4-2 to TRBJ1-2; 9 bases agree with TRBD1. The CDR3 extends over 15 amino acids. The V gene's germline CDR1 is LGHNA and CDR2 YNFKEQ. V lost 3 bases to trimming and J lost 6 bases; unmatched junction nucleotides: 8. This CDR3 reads CASSQDGQGSDGYTF. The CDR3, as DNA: TGTGCCAGCAGCCAGGACGGACAGGGGTCTGATGGCTACACCTTC.

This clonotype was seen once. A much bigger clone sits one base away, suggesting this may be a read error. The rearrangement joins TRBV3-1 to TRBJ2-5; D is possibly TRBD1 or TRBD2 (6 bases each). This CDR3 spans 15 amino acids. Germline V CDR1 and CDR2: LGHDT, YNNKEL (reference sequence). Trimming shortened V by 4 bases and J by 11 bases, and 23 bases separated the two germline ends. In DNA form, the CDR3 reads TGTGCCAGCAGCCCCCGATGGGGGGCTAAAAGTGAGCAGTACTTC. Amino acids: CASSPRWGAKSEQYF.

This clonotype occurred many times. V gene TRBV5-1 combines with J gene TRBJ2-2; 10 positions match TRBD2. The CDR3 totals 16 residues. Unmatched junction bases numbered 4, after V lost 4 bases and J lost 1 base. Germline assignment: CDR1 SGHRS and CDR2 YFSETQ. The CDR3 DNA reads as TGCGCCAGCAGCAGATGGACTAGCGGGAACACCGGGGAGCTGTTTTTT. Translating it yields CASSRWTSGNTGELFF.